Each of the 21 T cell receptor beta chains below was sequenced from the same sample in a study of early T cells in non-severe SARS-CoV-2 infection. Using its own MiXCR run on the 5' RACE reads, TCRdb lists one record per CDR3 protein. The data contain 69,000 or so distinct CDR3 sequences, 4% to 6% of them singletons. The sequenced sample was whole blood, obtained at baseline. Receptors were obtained from an adult who was a healthcare worker with PCR-confirmed SARS-CoV-2 infection or an uninfected control (not recorded which). The donor label of this sample is uncertain.

Many counts were recorded for this clonotype. The genes are TRBV24-1 and TRBJ2-1, with D hard to call. Trimming cost V 11 bases and J 7 bases, with 8 bases left between them. The CDR3 is made up of 10 amino acids. Germline CDR1 is KGHDR and CDR2 is SFDVKD. This CDR3 reads CANHRNEQFF. The DNA of the CDR3 is TGTGCCAATCACCGGAATGAGCAGTTCTTC.

The chain uses TRBV12-3 or TRBV12-4 and TRBJ2-3; 7 bases are a match to TRBD2. The CDR3 loop spans 14 amino acids. V lost 8 bases, J lost 1 base, and 6 bases stayed unmatched. The DNA for the CDR3 is TGTGCCAGCGGTCGGAGCGGGGGCACAGATACGCAGTATTTT. It encodes CASGRSGGTDTQYF.

The chain is built from TRBV19 and TRBJ2-1, with TRBD2 matching 9 bases. V trimming: 5 bases; J trimming: 0 bases; junction bases outside the gene matches: 5. Per germline, CDR1 LNHDA and CDR2 SQIVND (reference sequence). CDR3 length: 16 residues. The CDR3 nucleotides read TGTGCCAGTAGTGTGTCTAGCGGGATCTCCTACAATGAGCAGTTCTTC. Its protein is CASSVSSGISYNEQFF. Variable domain in full (rest from reference TRBV19 and TRBJ2-1): DGGITQSPKYLFRKEGQNVTLSCEQNLNHDAMYWYRQDPGQGLRLIYYSQIVNDFQKGDIAEGYSVSREKKESFPLTVTSAQKNPTAFYLCASSVSSGISYNEQFFGPGTRLTVL.

V usage is TRBV10-3 and J usage is TRBJ2-4; possibly TRBD1 or TRBD2 for D (5 bases each). V gave up 4 bases and J gave up 4 bases, with 11 bases separating them. Looked up from germline, CDR1 is ENHRY and CDR2 is SYGVKD. The CDR3 runs to 14 residues. This CDR3 reads CAISAGTEKNIQYF. CDR3 DNA sequence: TGTGCCATCAGTGCCGGGACGGAAAAAAACATTCAGTACTTC.

This clonotype was picked up many times. The chain uses TRBV2 and TRBJ1-3; unclear D gene. This CDR3 contains 14 residues. Per germline, CDR1 SNHLY and CDR2 FYNNEI. The V end lost 8 bases, the J end lost 4 bases, and 15 bases lay between the germline ends. The CDR3, as DNA: TGTGCCAGCGGGGAGAACGCGGCGGGAAACACCATATATTTT. Its translation: CASGENAAGNTIYF. The variable domain in full, with the rest retrieved from reference TRBV2 and TRBJ1-3, is EPEVTQTPSHQVTQMGQEVILRCVPISNHLYFYWYRQILGQKVEFLVSFYNNEISEKSEIFDDQFSVERPDGSNFTLKIRSTKLEDSAMYFCASGENAAGNTIYFGEGSWLTVV.

Only a few counts were recorded for this clonotype. This chain uses TRBV7-2 with TRBJ2-5; 9 bases agree with TRBD2. CDR1 and CDR2 (germline): SGHTA, FQGNSA. Trimming removed 3 bases from V and 5 bases from J; junction bases left unmatched: 1. CDR3 length equals 13 residues. Here the CDR3 reads CASSFSGGETQYF. DNA for the CDR3: TGTGCCAGCAGCTTCAGCGGGGGGGAGACCCAGTACTTC. Supplemented by reference TRBV7-2 and TRBJ2-5, the full variable domain reads GAGVSQSPSNKVTEKGKDVELRCDPISGHTALYWYRQSLGQGLEFLIYFQGNSAPDKSGLPSDRFSAERTGGSVSTLTIQRTQQEDSAVYLCASSFSGGETQYFGPGTRLLVL.

This clonotype was counted at least ten times. V usage is TRBV27 and J usage is TRBJ2-3; 8 bases line up with TRBD1. CDR1 is MNHEY, CDR2 SMNVEV, per germline (reference sequence). The CDR3 totals 15 residues. V lost 5 bases and J lost 4; bases outside the gene matches: 8. CDR3 region: CASSRVRGQADTQYF. CDR3 DNA: TGTGCCAGCAGTCGAGTCAGGGGGCAGGCAGATACGCAGTATTTT.

This clonotype was counted many times. The CDR3 loop reads CSAKLQGTDTGELFF. The CDR3, as DNA: TGCAGTGCTAAACTACAGGGGACGGACACCGGGGAGCTGTTTTTT. J is TRBJ2-2 and V is TRBV20-1; 7 bases map to TRBD1. V lost 4 bases, J lost 3 bases, and 8 bases stayed unmatched. Germline V gives CDR1 DFQATT, CDR2 SNEGSKA (reference sequence). The CDR3 spans 15 residues.

Ten or more counts support this clonotype. The chain has TRBV7-2 and TRBJ1-6; maybe TRBD1 (5 bases). Per germline, CDR1 SGHTA and CDR2 FQGNSA. This CDR3 has 16 amino acids. Trimming cost V 6 bases and J 10 bases, with 22 bases left between them. CDR3 loop: CASREDSGRIGSPLHF. As DNA, the CDR3 is TGTGCCAGCAGGGAGGACTCGGGACGAATTGGGTCACCCCTCCACTTT.

V gene TRBV28 combines with J gene TRBJ2-2; 7 bases map to TRBD1. With 4 bases clipped from V and 0 bases from J, the junction kept 5 bases outside the gene matches. Germline CDR1 is MDHEN and CDR2 is SYDVKM. The CDR3 extends over 16 amino acids. The CDR3 DNA reads as TGTGCCAGCAGTTCGGGACAGTTCGCGAACACCGGGGAGCTGTTTTTT. Amino acid sequence: CASSSGQFANTGELFF.

CDR3 in amino acids: CASSQAQVHQDTEAFF. Written as DNA, the CDR3 is TGCGCCAGCAGTCAAGCTCAAGTGCATCAGGACACTGAAGCTTTCTTT. The chain combines TRBV23-1 with TRBJ1-1; no clear D gene. TRBV23-1 is recorded as an ORF, its role being uncertain. This CDR3 spans 16 amino acids. The germline V and J ends were trimmed by 2 bases and 3 bases, with 16 bases remaining between them.

This clonotype was seen at least ten times. The rearrangement uses TRBV11-2 and TRBJ2-3; a possible D gene is TRBD1 (6 bases). Trimming stripped 5 bases from V and 0 bases from J, with 12 bases between. The germline V gene encodes CDR1 SGHAT and CDR2 FQNNGV. CDR3 length: 15 residues. The CDR3, as DNA: TGTGCCAGCAGCCAACAGGGACCTAGCACAGATACGCAGTATTTT. Its protein is CASSQQGPSTDTQYF.

The chain joins TRBV14 to TRBJ1-1; D not resolved. Germline V CDR1 and CDR2: SGHDN, FVKESK. The CDR3 covers 14 residues. V was shortened by 0 bases and J by 4 bases, with 9 bases between the two germline ends. CDR3 sequence: CASSQEVGGTEAFF. In DNA form, the CDR3 reads TGTGCCAGCAGCCAAGAGGTGGGTGGCACTGAAGCTTTCTTT.

The table lists this clonotype with a few counts. V usage is TRBV18 and J usage is TRBJ1-2; D call uncertain. CDR1 and CDR2 (germline): KGHSH, LQKENI. The CDR3 covers 14 residues. V gave up 8 bases and J gave up 5 bases, with 18 bases separating them. For the CDR3, the DNA is TGTGCCAGCCCAAGCCGGGAGGGATCTTATGGCTACACCTTC. Protein: CASPSREGSYGYTF.

The chain employs TRBV5-1 and TRBJ1-3; D is unclear. The CDR3 is 14 residues long. V gave up 0 bases and J gave up 0 bases, with 4 bases separating them. Per the germline V gene, CDR1 is SGHRS and CDR2 is YFSETQ. The CDR3 nucleotides are TGCGCCAGCAGCTTGGAGTACTCTGGAAACACCATATATTTT. Translating it yields CASSLEYSGNTIYF.

This clonotype appeared a few times. J is TRBJ1-1 and V is TRBV28; no firm D call. Germline CDR1 and CDR2: MDHEN and SYDVKM. V lost 4 bases and J lost 2, with 14 bases in between. This CDR3 is 15 amino acids long. CDR3 bases: TGTGCCAGCAGTTATAGCGGCAGTGGAAACACTGAAGCTTTCTTT. This codes for CASSYSGSGNTEAFF.

This clonotype showed up many times. The chain uses TRBV7-2 and TRBJ1-5, with D unresolved. Trimming removed 5 bases at V and 7 bases at J, with 12 bases between. The length of the CDR3 is 13 residues. CDR1 and CDR2 from the germline V gene are SGHTA and FQGNSA. CDR3 DNA: TGTGCCAGCAGCCCCACGGCCAGACAGCCCCAGCATTTT. It specifies CASSPTARQPQHF. Full variable domain (remainder filled in from reference TRBV7-2 and TRBJ1-5): GAGVSQSPSNKVTEKGKDVELRCDPISGHTALYWYRQSLGQGLEFLIYFQGNSAPDKSGLPSDRFSAERTGGSVSTLTIQRTQQEDSAVYLCASSPTARQPQHFGDGTRLSIL.

This clonotype came up many times. The gene calls are TRBV18 and TRBJ2-7; tentative D call: TRBD2 (5 bases). Trimming took 3 bases from V and 6 from J, leaving 18 bases between them. This CDR3 comprises 15 residues. Germline CDR1 KGHSH, CDR2 LQKENI. The chain's CDR3 is CASSPGRTSTLEQYF. In DNA, the CDR3 is TGTGCCAGCTCACCCGGCAGGACTTCTACTCTCGAGCAGTACTTC.

This clonotype was counted at least ten times. CDR3 bases: TGTGCCAGCAGTCCCCCGGACAGAGGAAACACCGGGGAGCTGTTTTTT. It codes for CASSPPDRGNTGELFF. This chain connects TRBV12-3 or TRBV12-4 to TRBJ2-2; D is perhaps TRBD1 (6 bases). V was shortened by 5 bases and J by 2 bases, with 15 bases between the two germline ends. The CDR3 runs to 16 residues.

This clonotype was seen repeatedly, ten times or more. The chain couples TRBV19 to TRBJ2-2, with D hard to call. The CDR3 has 12 amino acids. V gave up 7 bases and J gave up 4 bases, with 7 bases separating them. Germline V lookup: CDR1 LNHDA, CDR2 SQIVND (reference sequence). This chain's CDR3 is CASTVSTGELFF. CDR3 nucleotides: TGTGCCAGTACTGTCTCCACCGGGGAGCTGTTTTTT.

This clonotype has at least ten counts. The rearrangement links TRBV18 to TRBJ2-5; tentatively, D is TRBD1 (6 bases). The CDR3 runs to 14 residues. The germline gives CDR1 KGHSH, CDR2 LQKENI. The V and J ends lost 3 bases and 0 bases respectively, with 8 bases between them. CDR3 in DNA: TGTGCCAGCTCACCGCAGGGGAACCAAGAGACCCAGTACTTC. It is translated as CASSPQGNQETQYF.